This TCR beta chain stems from a study of shared clonotypes between healthy human individuals. Germline V gives CDR1 MNHEY, CDR2 SVGAGI. This CDR3 is built from 16 residues. V was clipped by 4 bases and J by 6 bases; unmatched bases: 13. Libraries were prepared by immunoSEQ multiplex PCR; TCRdb keeps only in-frame clonotypes and omits some of them. The sample consists of approximately 2.5 million clones, around 90% of them appearing once. The source material was naive CD4+ T cells sorted from blood. Subset in this sample: CD45RA+ positively selected. The V and J genes are TRBV6-5 and TRBJ2-7, with 9 bases that match TRBD1. This TCR came from a young man in good health. CDR3 loop: CASSSLPGQGNVEQYF. For the CDR3, the DNA is TGTGCCAGCAGTTCCCTTCCGGGACAGGGAAATGTCGAGCAGTACTTC.